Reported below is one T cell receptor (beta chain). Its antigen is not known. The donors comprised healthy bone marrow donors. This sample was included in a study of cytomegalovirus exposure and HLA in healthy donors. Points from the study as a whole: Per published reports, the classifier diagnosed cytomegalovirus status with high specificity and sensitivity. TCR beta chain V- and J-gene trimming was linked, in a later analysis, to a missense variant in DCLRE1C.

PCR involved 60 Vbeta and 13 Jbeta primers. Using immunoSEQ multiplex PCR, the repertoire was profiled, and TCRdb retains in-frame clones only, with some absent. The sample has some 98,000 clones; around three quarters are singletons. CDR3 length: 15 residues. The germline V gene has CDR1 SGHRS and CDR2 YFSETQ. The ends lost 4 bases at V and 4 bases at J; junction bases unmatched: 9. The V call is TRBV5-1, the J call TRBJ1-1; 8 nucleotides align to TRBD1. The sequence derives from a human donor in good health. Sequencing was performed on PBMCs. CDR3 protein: CASSTWTGSGTEAFF. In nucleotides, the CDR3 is TGCGCCAGCAGCACCTGGACAGGGTCGGGCACTGAAGCTTTCTTT.